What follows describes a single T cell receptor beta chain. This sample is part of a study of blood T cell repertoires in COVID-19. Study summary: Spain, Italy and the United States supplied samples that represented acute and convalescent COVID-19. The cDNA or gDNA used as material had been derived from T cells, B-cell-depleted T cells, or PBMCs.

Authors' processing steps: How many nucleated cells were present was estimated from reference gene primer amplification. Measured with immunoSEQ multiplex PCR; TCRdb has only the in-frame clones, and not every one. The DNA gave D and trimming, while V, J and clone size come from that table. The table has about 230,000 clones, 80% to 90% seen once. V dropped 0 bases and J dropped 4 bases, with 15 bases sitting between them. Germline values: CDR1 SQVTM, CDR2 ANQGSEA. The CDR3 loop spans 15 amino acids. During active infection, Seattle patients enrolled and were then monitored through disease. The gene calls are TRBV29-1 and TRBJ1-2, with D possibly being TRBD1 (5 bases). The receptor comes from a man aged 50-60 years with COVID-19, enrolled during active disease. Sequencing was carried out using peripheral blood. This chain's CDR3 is CSVEEYVGGPYGYTF. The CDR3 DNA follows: TGCAGCGTTGAAGAGTATGTGGGGGGTCCCTATGGCTACACCTTC. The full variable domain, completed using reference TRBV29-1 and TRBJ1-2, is SAVISQKPSRDICQRGTSLTIQCQVDSQVTMMFWYRQQPGQSLTLIATANQGSEATYESGFVIDKFPISRPNLTFSTLTVSNMSPEDSSIYLCSVEEYVGGPYGYTFGSGTRLTVV.